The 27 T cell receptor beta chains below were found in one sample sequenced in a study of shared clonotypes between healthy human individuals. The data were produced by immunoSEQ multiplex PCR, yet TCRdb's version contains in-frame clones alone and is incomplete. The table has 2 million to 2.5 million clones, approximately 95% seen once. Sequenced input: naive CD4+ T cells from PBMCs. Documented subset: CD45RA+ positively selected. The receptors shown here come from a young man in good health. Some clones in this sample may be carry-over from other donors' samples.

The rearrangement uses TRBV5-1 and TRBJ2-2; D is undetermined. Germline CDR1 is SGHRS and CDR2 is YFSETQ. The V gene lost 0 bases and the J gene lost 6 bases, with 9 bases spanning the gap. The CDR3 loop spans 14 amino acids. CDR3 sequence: CASSLDPGAGELFF. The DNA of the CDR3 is TGCGCCAGCAGCTTGGACCCGGGCGCCGGGGAGCTGTTTTTT. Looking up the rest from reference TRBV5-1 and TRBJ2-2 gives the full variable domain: KAGVTQTPRYLIKTRGQQVTLSCSPISGHRSVSWYQQTPGQGLQFLFEYFSETQRNKGNFPGRFSGRQFSNSRSEMNVSTLELGDSALYLCASSLDPGAGELFFGEGSRLTVL.

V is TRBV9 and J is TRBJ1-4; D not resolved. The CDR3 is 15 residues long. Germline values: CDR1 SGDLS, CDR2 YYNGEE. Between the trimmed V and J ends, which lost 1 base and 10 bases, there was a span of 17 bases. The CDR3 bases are TGTGCCAGCAGCGTAAGGGAGGGTCTGGTTGGAAAACTGTTTTTT. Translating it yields CASSVREGLVGKLFF.

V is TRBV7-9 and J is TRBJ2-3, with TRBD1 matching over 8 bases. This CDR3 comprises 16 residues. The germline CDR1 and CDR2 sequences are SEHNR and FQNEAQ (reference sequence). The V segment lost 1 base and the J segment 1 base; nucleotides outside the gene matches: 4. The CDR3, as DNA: TGTGCCAGCAGCTTAGTACAGGGGGTCCGCACAGATACGCAGTATTTT. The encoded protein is CASSLVQGVRTDTQYF.

The CDR3 bases are TGTGCCATCAGTGGCCTCCGGGACAGAGGCTATGGCTACACCTTC. This translates into CAISGLRDRGYGYTF. This chain connects TRBV10-3 to TRBJ1-2; 7 bases are a match to TRBD1. The CDR3 runs to 15 residues. J was trimmed by 4 bases and V by 4 bases; bases with no gene match: 9. Germline V lookup: CDR1 ENHRY, CDR2 SYGVKD.

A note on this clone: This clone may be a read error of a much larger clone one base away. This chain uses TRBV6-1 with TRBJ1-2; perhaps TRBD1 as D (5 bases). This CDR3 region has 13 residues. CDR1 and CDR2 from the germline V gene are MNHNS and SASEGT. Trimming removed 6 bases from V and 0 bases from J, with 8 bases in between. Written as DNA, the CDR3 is TGTGCCAGCAGGGCGACAGCTAACTATGGCTACACCTTC. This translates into CASRATANYGYTF.

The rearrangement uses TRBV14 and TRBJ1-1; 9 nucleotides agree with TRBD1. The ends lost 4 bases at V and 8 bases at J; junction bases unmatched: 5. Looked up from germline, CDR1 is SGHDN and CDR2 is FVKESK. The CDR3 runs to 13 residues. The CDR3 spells CASSPRQGGEAFF. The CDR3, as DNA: TGTGCCAGCAGCCCTCGACAGGGGGGCGAAGCTTTCTTT.

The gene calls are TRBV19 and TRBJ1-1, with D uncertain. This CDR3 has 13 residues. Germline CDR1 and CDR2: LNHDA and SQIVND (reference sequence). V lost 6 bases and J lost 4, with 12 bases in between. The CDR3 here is CASRRRNRTEAFF. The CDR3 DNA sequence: TGTGCCAGTAGAAGGCGTAACCGCACTGAAGCTTTCTTT. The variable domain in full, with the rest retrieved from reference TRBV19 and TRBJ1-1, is DGGITQSPKYLFRKEGQNVTLSCEQNLNHDAMYWYRQDPGQGLRLIYYSQIVNDFQKGDIAEGYSVSREKKESFPLTVTSAQKNPTAFYLCASRRRNRTEAFFGQGTRLTVV.

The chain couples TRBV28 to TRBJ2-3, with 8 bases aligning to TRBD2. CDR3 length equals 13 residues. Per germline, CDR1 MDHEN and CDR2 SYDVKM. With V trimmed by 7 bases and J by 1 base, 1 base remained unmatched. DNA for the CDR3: TGTGCCAGCAAAGCGGGAGGCACAGATACGCAGTATTTT. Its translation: CASKAGGTDTQYF.

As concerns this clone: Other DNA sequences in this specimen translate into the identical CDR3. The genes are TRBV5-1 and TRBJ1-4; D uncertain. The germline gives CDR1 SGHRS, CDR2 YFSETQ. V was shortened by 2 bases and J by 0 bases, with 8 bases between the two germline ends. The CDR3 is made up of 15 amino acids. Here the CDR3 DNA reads TGCGCCAGCAGCTTCGGGGTCGCAACTAATGAAAAACTGTTTTTT. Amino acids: CASSFGVATNEKLFF.

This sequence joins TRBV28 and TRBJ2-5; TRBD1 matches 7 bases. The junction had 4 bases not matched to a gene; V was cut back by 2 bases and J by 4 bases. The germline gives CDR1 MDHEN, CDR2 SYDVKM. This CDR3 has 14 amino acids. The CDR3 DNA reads TGTGCCAGCAGTTTAATAAGGGGGCGAGAGACCCAGTACTTC. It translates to CASSLIRGRETQYF. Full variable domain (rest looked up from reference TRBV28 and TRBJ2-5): DVKVTQSSRYLVKRTGEKVFLECVQDMDHENMFWYRQDPGLGLRLIYFSYDVKMKEKGDIPEGYSVSREKKERFSLILESASTNQTSMYLCASSLIRGRETQYFGPGTRLLVL.

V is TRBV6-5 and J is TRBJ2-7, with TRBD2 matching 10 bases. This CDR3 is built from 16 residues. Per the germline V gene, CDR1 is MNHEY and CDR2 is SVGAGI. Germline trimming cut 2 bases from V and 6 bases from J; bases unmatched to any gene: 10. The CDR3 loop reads CASSYLSASGSPEQYF. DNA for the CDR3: TGTGCCAGCAGTTACCTTTCGGCTAGCGGGAGTCCCGAGCAGTACTTC.

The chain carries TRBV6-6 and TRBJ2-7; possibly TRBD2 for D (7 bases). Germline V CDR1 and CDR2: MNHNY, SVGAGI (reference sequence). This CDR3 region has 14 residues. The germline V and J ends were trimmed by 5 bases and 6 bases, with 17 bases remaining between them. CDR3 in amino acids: CASSNTLGGAEQYF. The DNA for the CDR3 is TGTGCCAGCAGTAACACATTGGGGGGGGCCGAGCAGTACTTC.

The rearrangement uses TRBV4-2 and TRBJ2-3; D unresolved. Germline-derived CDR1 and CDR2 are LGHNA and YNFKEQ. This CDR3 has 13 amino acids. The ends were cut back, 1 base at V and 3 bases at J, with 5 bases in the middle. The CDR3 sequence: CASSQAETDTQYF. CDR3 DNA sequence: TGTGCCAGCAGCCAAGCAGAAACAGATACGCAGTATTTT.

CDR3 amino acids: CASSPRRSGASQGSVTDTQYF. CDR3 nucleotide sequence: TGTGCCAGCTCACCACGACGATCGGGGGCTAGCCAGGGTTCAGTCACAGATACGCAGTATTTT. The chain couples TRBV18 to TRBJ2-3; D possibly matches TRBD1 or TRBD2 (6 bases each). The CDR3 consists of 21 residues. The germline gives CDR1 KGHSH, CDR2 LQKENI. Trimming cost V 1 base and J 2 bases, with 28 bases left between them.

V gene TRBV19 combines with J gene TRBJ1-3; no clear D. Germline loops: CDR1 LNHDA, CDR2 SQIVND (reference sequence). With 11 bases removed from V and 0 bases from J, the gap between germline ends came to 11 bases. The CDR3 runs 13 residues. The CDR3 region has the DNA TGTGCCTCCAGGCATCTCTCTGGAAACACCATATATTTT. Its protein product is CASRHLSGNTIYF.

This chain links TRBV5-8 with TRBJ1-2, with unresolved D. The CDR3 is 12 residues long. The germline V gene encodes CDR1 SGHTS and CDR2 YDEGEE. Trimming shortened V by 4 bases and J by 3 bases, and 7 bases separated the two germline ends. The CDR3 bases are TGTGCCAGCAGCCCGAGGGACTATGGCTACACCTTC. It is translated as CASSPRDYGYTF.

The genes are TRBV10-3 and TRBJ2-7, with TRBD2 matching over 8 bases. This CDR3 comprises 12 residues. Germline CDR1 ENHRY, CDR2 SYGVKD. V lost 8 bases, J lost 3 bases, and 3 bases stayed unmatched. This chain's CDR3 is CAISGGSYEQYF. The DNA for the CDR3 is TGTGCCATCTCGGGAGGGAGCTACGAGCAGTACTTC.

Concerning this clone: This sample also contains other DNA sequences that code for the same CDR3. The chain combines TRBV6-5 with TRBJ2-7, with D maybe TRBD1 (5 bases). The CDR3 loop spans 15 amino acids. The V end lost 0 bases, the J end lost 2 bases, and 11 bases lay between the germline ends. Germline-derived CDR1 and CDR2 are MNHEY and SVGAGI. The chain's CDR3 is CASSYSIQGTYEQYF. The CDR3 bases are TGTGCCAGCAGTTACTCGATCCAGGGTACCTACGAGCAGTACTTC.

The CDR3 protein is CATYGTSETTDTQYF. In DNA form, the CDR3 reads TGTGCCACCTATGGGACTAGCGAAACCACAGATACGCAGTATTTT. The rearrangement links TRBV6-4 to TRBJ2-3, with 10 bases aligning to TRBD2. CDR1 is MRHNA, CDR2 SNTAGT, per germline. V lost 10 bases and J lost 2; bases outside the gene matches: 9. This CDR3 comprises 15 residues.

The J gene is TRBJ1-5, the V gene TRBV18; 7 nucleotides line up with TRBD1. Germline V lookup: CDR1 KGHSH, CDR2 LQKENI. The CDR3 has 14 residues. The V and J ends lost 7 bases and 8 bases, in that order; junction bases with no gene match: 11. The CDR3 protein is CASCTSGGGEPQHF. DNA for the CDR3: TGTGCCAGCTGCACCTCCGGAGGGGGCGAGCCCCAGCATTTT.

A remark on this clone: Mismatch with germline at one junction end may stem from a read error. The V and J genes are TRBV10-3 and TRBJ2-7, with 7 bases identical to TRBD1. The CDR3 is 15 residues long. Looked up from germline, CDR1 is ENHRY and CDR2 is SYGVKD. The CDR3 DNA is TGTGCCATCAGTGAGTGGGGGACAGTCTCCGACGAGCAGTACTTC. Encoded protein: CAISEWGTVSDEQYF.

CDR3: CASSLGLDEQYF. For the CDR3, the DNA is TGTGCCAGCAGCTTAGGGCTAGACGAGCAGTACTTC. J is TRBJ2-7 and V is TRBV11-1; no definite D call. The V and J ends lost 1 base and 5 bases respectively, with 6 bases between them. The CDR3 spans 12 residues. CDR1 and CDR2 (germline): SGHAT, FQDESV (reference sequence). Complete variable domain (other parts from reference TRBV11-1 and TRBJ2-7): EAEVAQSPRYKITEKSQAVAFWCDPISGHATLYWYRQILGQGPELLVQFQDESVVDDSQLPKDRFSAERLKGVDSTLKIQPAELGDSAMYLCASSLGLDEQYFGPGTRLTVT.

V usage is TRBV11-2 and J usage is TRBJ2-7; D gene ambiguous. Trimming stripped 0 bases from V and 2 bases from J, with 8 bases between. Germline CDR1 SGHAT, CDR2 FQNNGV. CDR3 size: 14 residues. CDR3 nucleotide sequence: TGTGCCAGCAGCTTAGAATGGCAGCCCTACGAGCAGTACTTC. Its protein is CASSLEWQPYEQYF.

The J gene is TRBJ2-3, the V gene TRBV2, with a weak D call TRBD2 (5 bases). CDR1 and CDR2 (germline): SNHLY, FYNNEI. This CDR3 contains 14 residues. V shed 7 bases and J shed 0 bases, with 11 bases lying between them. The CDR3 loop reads CASNGVASTDTQYF. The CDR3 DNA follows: TGTGCCAGCAACGGGGTGGCTAGCACAGATACGCAGTATTTT.

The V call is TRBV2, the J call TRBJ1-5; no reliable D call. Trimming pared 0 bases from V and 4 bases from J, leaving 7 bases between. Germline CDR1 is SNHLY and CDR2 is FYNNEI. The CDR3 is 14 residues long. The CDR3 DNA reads TGTGCCAGCAGTGAAGCGCGGCTTAATCAGCCCCAGCATTTT. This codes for CASSEARLNQPQHF.

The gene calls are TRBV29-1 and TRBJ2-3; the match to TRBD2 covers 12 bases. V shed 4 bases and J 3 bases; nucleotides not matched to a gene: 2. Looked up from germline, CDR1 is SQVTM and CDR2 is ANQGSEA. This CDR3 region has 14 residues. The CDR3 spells CSVALAGGTDTQYF. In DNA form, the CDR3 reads TGCAGCGTTGCTCTAGCGGGAGGGACAGATACGCAGTATTTT.

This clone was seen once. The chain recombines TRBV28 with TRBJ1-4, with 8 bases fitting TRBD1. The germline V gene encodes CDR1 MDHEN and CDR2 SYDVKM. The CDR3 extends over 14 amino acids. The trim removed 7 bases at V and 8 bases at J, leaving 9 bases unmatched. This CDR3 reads CASTRDRGSEKLFF. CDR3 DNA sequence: TGTGCCAGCACTCGAGACAGGGGAAGCGAAAAACTGTTTTTT.